This TCR beta chain appears in the sequencing data of a study of OX40 agonist ivuxolimab in advanced cancers. Study in general: Antecedent anti-PD-1, anti-PD-L1 or anti-CTLA-4 therapy was permissible, with roughly 40% having received some. Study-wide results and limits: The study did not work out the antigen specificity of the expanded peripheral T cells.

Clones were sequenced by immunoSEQ multiplex PCR, and TCRdb holds only the in-frame ones, with some missing. In the table there are around 65,000 clones, 80% to 85% of which are singletons. As concerns this clone: The antigen remains undetermined.

Germline CDR1 reads SGHAT; CDR2 reads FQDESV (reference sequence). The CDR3 runs to 15 residues. V was shortened by 5 bases and J by 11 bases, with 19 bases between the two germline ends. V is TRBV11-1 and J is TRBJ1-6; tentative D call: TRBD1 (5 bases). Sequences were derived from CD4+ or CD8+ T cells sorted from blood, sampled in a trial of the OX40 agonist ivuxolimab. The sequence was collected from an adult with an advanced solid tumor such as melanoma, head and neck, liver or kidney cancer. The CDR3: CASSDRGLLNTPLHF. The CDR3 DNA reads TGTGCCAGCAGCGACCGGGGACTGCTCAACACACCCCTCCACTTT.